This TCR beta chain is drawn from a study of T cell responses to AZD1222 COVID-19 vaccine. The CDR3 extends over 16 amino acids. The germline CDR1 and CDR2 sequences are MNHEY and SVGAGI. Trimming cost V 4 bases and J 2 bases; bases outside gene matches: 6. Clones were sequenced by immunoSEQ multiplex PCR, and TCRdb holds only the in-frame ones, with some missing. The repertoire holds over 100,000 clones, with more than 65% as singletons. The clonotype was recovered from an adult in good health. The starting material was peripheral blood, obtained on day 0 of AZD1222 vaccination. The rearrangement joins TRBV6-5 to TRBJ1-3; 9 bases are a match to TRBD1. CDR3 protein: CASSSRTGETGNTIYF. CDR3 nucleotide sequence: TGTGCCAGCAGTTCCCGGACAGGGGAAACTGGAAACACCATATATTTT.